The T cell receptor beta chain described here comes from a study of blood T cell repertoires in COVID-19. In germline, CDR1 is LNHDA, CDR2 SQIVND (reference sequence). CDR3 length: 14 amino acids. V was clipped by 5 bases and J by 5 bases; unmatched bases: 4. Measured with immunoSEQ multiplex PCR; TCRdb has only the in-frame clones, and not every one. The sample has approximately 260,000 clones, about 93% seen once. The sample consisted of PBMCs or T cells enriched from blood (not recorded which). V gene TRBV19 combines with J gene TRBJ1-1, with 11 positions matching TRBD1. The source is a woman under 30 who had recovered from COVID-19. CDR3 region: CASSWDRGSTEAFF. The CDR3 DNA reads as TGTGCCAGTAGTTGGGACAGGGGGAGTACTGAAGCTTTCTTT.